The 18 T cell receptor beta chains below were found in one sample sequenced in a study of shared clonotypes between healthy human individuals. Clones were read by immunoSEQ multiplex PCR, and TCRdb kept only the in-frame ones, dropping some. The sample holds some 2,500,000 clones, roughly 92% seen once. Sequenced: naive CD4+ T cells from PBMCs. Subset here: CD45RA+ positively selected. The receptors originated from a man between 18 and 29 years old in good health. Some clones in this sample may be carry-over from other donors' samples.

The chain has TRBV9 and TRBJ2-1, with TRBD2 matching 9 bases. After removal of 5 bases from V and 5 bases from J, the junction contained 11 bases not matched to a gene. Looked up from germline, CDR1 is SGDLS and CDR2 is YYNGEE. The CDR3 is 16 amino acids. The CDR3 nucleotides are TGTGCCAGCAGTCGGGGGGGACTAGCAGCGAACAATGAGCAGTTCTTC. Protein product: CASSRGGLAANNEQFF.

This clone was seen only once. This sequence joins TRBV19 and TRBJ1-1; a possible D gene is TRBD1 (5 bases). Trimming shortened V by 4 bases and J by 6 bases, and 18 bases separated the two germline ends. Germline V lookup: CDR1 LNHDA, CDR2 SQIVND (reference sequence). This CDR3 region has 15 residues. In nucleotides, the CDR3 is TGTGCCAGTAGTACCCACAGGAGGTTGTCCCCTGAAGCTTTCTTT. It translates to CASSTHRRLSPEAFF.

The chain has TRBV6-5 and TRBJ1-5; D is undetermined. The CDR3 sequence is 15 residues long. V gave up 7 bases and J gave up 0 bases, with 13 bases separating them. Looked up from germline, CDR1 is MNHEY and CDR2 is SVGAGI. The CDR3 sequence is CASTLTQYSNQPQHF. As DNA, the CDR3 is TGTGCCAGCACCTTGACCCAGTATAGCAATCAGCCCCAGCATTTT.

For the CDR3, the DNA is TGTGCCAGCAGCCAAAACCCAGGGGTCACAGGGGGCTACACCTTC. It codes for CASSQNPGVTGGYTF. This chain links TRBV27 with TRBJ1-2; the D gene is possibly TRBD1 (6 bases). The CDR3 is 15 amino acids. V was clipped by 6 bases and J by 8 bases, with 22 bases between them. Per the germline V gene, CDR1 is MNHEY and CDR2 is SMNVEV (reference sequence).

The chain combines TRBV27 with TRBJ2-3; a weak D match, TRBD2 (6 bases). CDR3 size: 15 residues. V lost 0 bases and J lost 2, with 9 bases in between. The germline V gene encodes CDR1 MNHEY and CDR2 SMNVEV (reference sequence). Written as DNA, the CDR3 is TGTGCCAGCAGTTTATCGGGGGGAGACACAGATACGCAGTATTTT. It translates to CASSLSGGDTDTQYF.

The chain is built from TRBV7-9 and TRBJ1-2; D uncertain. This CDR3 region has 12 residues. Between the trimmed V and J ends, which lost 3 bases and 8 bases, there was a span of 10 bases. Germline CDR1 reads SEHNR; CDR2 reads FQNEAQ (reference sequence). CDR3: CASSFRLQGYTF. The DNA for the CDR3 is TGTGCCAGCAGCTTCCGACTACAGGGCTACACCTTC. Together with reference TRBV7-9 and TRBJ1-2, the CDR3 gives the full variable domain: DTGVSQNPRHKITKRGQNVTFRCDPISEHNRLYWYRQTLGQGPEFLTYFQNEAQLEKSRLLSDRFSAERPKGSFSTLEIQRTEQGDSAMYLCASSFRLQGYTFGSGTRLTVV.

CDR3 in amino acids: CAISDTHTGGIEKLFF. CDR3 coding DNA: TGTGCCATCAGTGACACCCACACAGGGGGCATCGAAAAACTGTTTTTT. J is TRBJ1-4 and V is TRBV10-3; 9 bases agree with TRBD1. V dropped 3 bases and J dropped 8; count of bases not matched to a gene: 10. Germline V CDR1 and CDR2: ENHRY, SYGVKD. CDR3 length: 16 amino acids.

Of note for this clone: Other DNA sequences in this specimen translate into the identical CDR3. The rearrangement links TRBV28 to TRBJ2-3; D not certain. The CDR3 is 12 residues long. Trimming removed 5 bases from V and 2 bases from J, with 5 bases in between. Germline V lookup: CDR1 MDHEN, CDR2 SYDVKM. The CDR3 nucleotides are TGTGCCAGCAGTGGGGTCACAGATACGCAGTATTTT. Its protein product is CASSGVTDTQYF. The whole variable domain, filled in from reference TRBV28 and TRBJ2-3, reads DVKVTQSSRYLVKRTGEKVFLECVQDMDHENMFWYRQDPGLGLRLIYFSYDVKMKEKGDIPEGYSVSREKKERFSLILESASTNQTSMYLCASSGVTDTQYFGPGTRLTVL.

The rearrangement uses TRBV5-1 and TRBJ2-5; 12 bases are a match to TRBD2. Germline V gene data show CDR1 as SGHRS and CDR2 as YFSETQ. The CDR3 is 16 residues long. The ends lost 4 bases at V and 5 bases at J; junction bases unmatched: 9. CDR3 region: CASSPSYTSGRETQYF. CDR3 in DNA: TGCGCCAGCAGCCCGTCTTACACTAGCGGGAGGGAGACCCAGTACTTC. The whole variable domain, filled in from reference TRBV5-1 and TRBJ2-5, reads KAGVTQTPRYLIKTRGQQVTLSCSPISGHRSVSWYQQTPGQGLQFLFEYFSETQRNKGNFPGRFSGRQFSNSRSEMNVSTLELGDSALYLCASSPSYTSGRETQYFGPGTRLLVL.

This chain links TRBV7-2 with TRBJ2-5; D is unclear. V dropped 4 bases and J dropped 1 base, with 7 bases sitting between them. The CDR3 totals 13 residues. Germline V lookup: CDR1 SGHTA, CDR2 FQGNSA. CDR3 in amino acids: CASSYLLQETQYF. The CDR3 bases are TGTGCCAGCAGCTACCTACTCCAAGAGACCCAGTACTTC.

CDR3 sequence (DNA): TGCGCCAGCAGCCAAGAAGCGATCCCGAATCAGCCCCAGCATTTT. It specifies CASSQEAIPNQPQHF. The chain couples TRBV4-3 to TRBJ1-5; D is ambiguous. Germline V CDR1 and CDR2: LGHNA, YSLEER. Trimming took off 0 bases at V and 4 bases at J, with 10 bases between the two ends. This CDR3 is 15 amino acids long.

The rearrangement joins TRBV7-2 to TRBJ1-5; D remains ambiguous. CDR1 is SGHTA, CDR2 FQGNSA, per germline. The CDR3 is 14 residues long. Trimming took 5 bases from V and 6 from J, leaving 14 bases between them. CDR3 in amino acids: CASSDSGWGQPQHF. The CDR3, as DNA: TGTGCCAGCAGCGATAGCGGTTGGGGTCAGCCCCAGCATTTT.

The chain joins TRBV18 to TRBJ1-2, with 7 bases aligning to TRBD1. This CDR3 is 15 amino acids long. V was pared by 2 bases and J by 8 bases, with 11 bases of the junction left unmatched. Germline values: CDR1 KGHSH, CDR2 LQKENI. CDR3 nucleotide sequence: TGTGCCAGCTCACCAGAGTTCTCAGGGGGTGGCGGCTACACCTTC. Its protein is CASSPEFSGGGGYTF.

The rearrangement links TRBV9 to TRBJ2-2; 8 bases map to TRBD2. The CDR3 runs to 14 residues. Trimming removed 4 bases from V and 6 bases from J; junction bases left unmatched: 5. Germline V CDR1 and CDR2: SGDLS, YYNGEE. CDR3 amino acids: CASSPREGAGELFF. The CDR3 nucleotides are TGTGCCAGCAGCCCCCGGGAGGGGGCCGGGGAGCTGTTTTTT.

The CDR3 here is CSVAPGETQYF. The CDR3 DNA sequence: TGCAGCGTGGCCCCAGGGGAGACCCAGTACTTC. The rearrangement links TRBV29-1 to TRBJ2-5; D is perhaps TRBD1 (5 bases). The CDR3 spans 11 residues. The V end was cut by 6 bases, the J end by 5 bases, with 10 bases between. Germline V gives CDR1 SQVTM, CDR2 ANQGSEA.

This chain connects TRBV7-9 to TRBJ2-7, with 8 positions matching TRBD1. V dropped 6 bases and J dropped 2; count of bases not matched to a gene: 12. The CDR3 covers 16 residues. Germline V gene data show CDR1 as SEHNR and CDR2 as FQNEAQ (reference sequence). DNA for the CDR3: TGTGCCAGCAGGCCGGCAGAGGGACAGGAGGCCTACGAGCAGTACTTC. Its protein is CASRPAEGQEAYEQYF. The full variable domain, rest sourced from reference TRBV7-9 and TRBJ2-7, is DTGVSQNPRHKITKRGQNVTFRCDPISEHNRLYWYRQTLGQGPEFLTYFQNEAQLEKSRLLSDRFSAERPKGSFSTLEIQRTEQGDSAMYLCASRPAEGQEAYEQYFGPGTRLTVT.

The genes are TRBV5-5 and TRBJ2-7, with D tentatively TRBD1 (5 bases). The V end was cut by 2 bases, the J end by 3 bases, with 9 bases between. CDR3 length: 13 amino acids. The germline CDR1 and CDR2 sequences are SGHKS and YYEKEE (reference sequence). This CDR3 reads CASSFRQFYEQYF. Here the CDR3 DNA reads TGTGCCAGCAGCTTTCGACAGTTCTACGAGCAGTACTTC.

The V call is TRBV7-8, the J call TRBJ1-3; D is uncertain. Germline V gene sequence: CDR1 SGHVS, CDR2 FQNEAQ. V was pared by 5 bases and J by 0 bases, with 8 bases between. The CDR3 length is 14 residues. CDR3 in amino acids: CASSPRYSGNTIYF. The CDR3 bases are TGTGCCAGCAGCCCTCGGTACTCTGGAAACACCATATATTTT.